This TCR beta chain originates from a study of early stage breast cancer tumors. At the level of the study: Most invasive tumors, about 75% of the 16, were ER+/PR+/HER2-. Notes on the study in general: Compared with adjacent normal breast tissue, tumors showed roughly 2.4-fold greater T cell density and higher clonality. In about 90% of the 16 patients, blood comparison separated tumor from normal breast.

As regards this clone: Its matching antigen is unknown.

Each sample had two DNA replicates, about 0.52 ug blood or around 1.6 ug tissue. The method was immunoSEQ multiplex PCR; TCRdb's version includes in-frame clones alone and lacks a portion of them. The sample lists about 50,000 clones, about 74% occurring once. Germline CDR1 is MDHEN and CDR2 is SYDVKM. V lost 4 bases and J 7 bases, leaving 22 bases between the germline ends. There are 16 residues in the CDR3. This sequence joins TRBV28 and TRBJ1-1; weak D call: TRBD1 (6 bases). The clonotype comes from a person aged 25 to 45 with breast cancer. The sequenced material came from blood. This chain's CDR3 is CASSSPLSGGRGEAFF. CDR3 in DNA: TGTGCCAGCAGTTCTCCCCTCTCGGGGGGCCGAGGTGAAGCTTTCTTT.